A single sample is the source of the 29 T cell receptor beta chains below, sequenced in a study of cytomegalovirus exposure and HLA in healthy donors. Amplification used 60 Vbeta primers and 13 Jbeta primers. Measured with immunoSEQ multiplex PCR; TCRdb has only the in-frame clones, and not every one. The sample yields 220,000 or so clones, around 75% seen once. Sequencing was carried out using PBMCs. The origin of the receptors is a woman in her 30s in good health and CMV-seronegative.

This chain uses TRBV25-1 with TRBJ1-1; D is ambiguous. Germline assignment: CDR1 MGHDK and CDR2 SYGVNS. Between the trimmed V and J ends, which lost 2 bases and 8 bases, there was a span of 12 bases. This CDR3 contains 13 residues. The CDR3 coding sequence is TGTGCCAGCAGTGAAAGGTCCAGAGCGGAAGCTTTCTTT. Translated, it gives CASSERSRAEAFF.

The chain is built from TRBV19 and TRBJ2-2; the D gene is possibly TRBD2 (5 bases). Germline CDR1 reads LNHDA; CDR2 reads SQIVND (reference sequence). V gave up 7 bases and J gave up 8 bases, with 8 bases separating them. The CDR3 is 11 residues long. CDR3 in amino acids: CASTPGGELFF. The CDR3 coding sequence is TGTGCCAGTACCCCGGGGGGGGAGCTGTTTTTT. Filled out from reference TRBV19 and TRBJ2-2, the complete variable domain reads DGGITQSPKYLFRKEGQNVTLSCEQNLNHDAMYWYRQDPGQGLRLIYYSQIVNDFQKGDIAEGYSVSREKKESFPLTVTSAQKNPTAFYLCASTPGGELFFGEGSRLTVL.

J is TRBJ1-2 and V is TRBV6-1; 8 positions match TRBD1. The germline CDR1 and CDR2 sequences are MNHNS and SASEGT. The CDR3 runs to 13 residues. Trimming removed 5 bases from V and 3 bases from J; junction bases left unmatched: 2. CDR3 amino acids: CASSSTGDYGYTF. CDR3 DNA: TGTGCCAGCAGTTCGACAGGGGACTATGGCTACACCTTC.

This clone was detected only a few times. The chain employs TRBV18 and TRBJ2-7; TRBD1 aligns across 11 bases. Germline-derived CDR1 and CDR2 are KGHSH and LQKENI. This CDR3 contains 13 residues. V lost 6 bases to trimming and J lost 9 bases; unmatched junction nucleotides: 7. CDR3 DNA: TGTGCCAGCTCGGGACAGGGGGTTGACGGGCAGTACTTC. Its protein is CASSGQGVDGQYF.

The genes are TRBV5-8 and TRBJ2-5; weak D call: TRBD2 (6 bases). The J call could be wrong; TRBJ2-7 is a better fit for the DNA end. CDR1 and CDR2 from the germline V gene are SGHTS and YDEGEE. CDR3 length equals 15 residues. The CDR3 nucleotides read TGTGCCAGCAGCCCATTAAAGGGCGGGAACTACGAGCAGTACTTC. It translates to CASSPLKGGNYEQYF.

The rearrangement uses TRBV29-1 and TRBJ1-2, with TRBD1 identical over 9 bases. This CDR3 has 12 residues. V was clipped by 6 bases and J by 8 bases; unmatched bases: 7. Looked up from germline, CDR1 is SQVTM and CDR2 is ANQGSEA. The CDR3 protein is CSVQQGAQGYTF. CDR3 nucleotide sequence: TGCAGCGTACAACAGGGGGCTCAGGGCTACACCTTC.

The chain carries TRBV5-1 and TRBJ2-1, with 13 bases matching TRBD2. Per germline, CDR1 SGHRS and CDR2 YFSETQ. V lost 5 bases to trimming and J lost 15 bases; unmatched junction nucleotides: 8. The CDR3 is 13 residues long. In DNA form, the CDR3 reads TGCGCCAGCAGTCTTGGGACTAGCGGGACTTGGTTCTTC. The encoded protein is CASSLGTSGTWFF.

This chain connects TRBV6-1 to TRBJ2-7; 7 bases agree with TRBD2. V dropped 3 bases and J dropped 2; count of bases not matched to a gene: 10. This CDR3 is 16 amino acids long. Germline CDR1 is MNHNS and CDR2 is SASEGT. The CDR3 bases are TGTGCCAGCAGTGAGGGTACGGGAGGTGGGGCCTACGAGCAGTACTTC. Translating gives CASSEGTGGGAYEQYF.

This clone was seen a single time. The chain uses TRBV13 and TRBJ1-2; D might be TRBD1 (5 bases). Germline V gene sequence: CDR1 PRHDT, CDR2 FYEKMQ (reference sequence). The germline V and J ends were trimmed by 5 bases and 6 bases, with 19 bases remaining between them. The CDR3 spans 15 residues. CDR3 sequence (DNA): TGTGCCAGCAGCCACCGGGATCCGGGGGGTAATGGCTACACCTTC. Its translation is CASSHRDPGGNGYTF.

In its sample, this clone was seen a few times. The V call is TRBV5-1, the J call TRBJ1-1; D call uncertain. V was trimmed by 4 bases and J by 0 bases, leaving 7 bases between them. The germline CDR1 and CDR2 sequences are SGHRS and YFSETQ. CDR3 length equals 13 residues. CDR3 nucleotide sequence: TGCGCCAGCAGCATGCAGATGAACACTGAAGCTTTCTTT. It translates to CASSMQMNTEAFF. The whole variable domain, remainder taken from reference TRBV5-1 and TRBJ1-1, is KAGVTQTPRYLIKTRGQQVTLSCSPISGHRSVSWYQQTPGQGLQFLFEYFSETQRNKGNFPGRFSGRQFSNSRSEMNVSTLELGDSALYLCASSMQMNTEAFFGQGTRLTVV.

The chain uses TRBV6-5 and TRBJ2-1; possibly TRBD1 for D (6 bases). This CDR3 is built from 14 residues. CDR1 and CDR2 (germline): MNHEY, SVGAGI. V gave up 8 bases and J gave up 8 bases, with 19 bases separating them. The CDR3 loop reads CASSRGKGIDEQFF. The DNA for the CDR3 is TGTGCCAGCTCTAGGGGGAAGGGAATCGATGAGCAGTTCTTC.

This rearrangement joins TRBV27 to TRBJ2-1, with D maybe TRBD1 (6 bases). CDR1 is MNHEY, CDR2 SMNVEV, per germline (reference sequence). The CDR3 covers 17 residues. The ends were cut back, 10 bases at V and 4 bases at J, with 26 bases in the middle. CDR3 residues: CATTLMGANILYNEQFF. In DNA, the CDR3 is TGTGCCACCACCTTAATGGGGGCGAACATACTATACAATGAGCAGTTCTTC.

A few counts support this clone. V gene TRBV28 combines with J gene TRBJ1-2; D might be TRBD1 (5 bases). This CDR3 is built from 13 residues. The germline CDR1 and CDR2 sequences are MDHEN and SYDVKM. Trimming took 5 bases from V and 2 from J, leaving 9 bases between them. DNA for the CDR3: TGTGCCAGCAGTGCACAGGCGAACTATGGCTACACCTTC. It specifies CASSAQANYGYTF.

The CDR3 loop reads CAIRRDIQGTEAFF. CDR3 bases: TGTGCCATCAGACGGGACATTCAGGGGACTGAAGCTTTCTTT. The J gene is TRBJ1-1, the V gene TRBV10-3; D is possibly TRBD1 (6 bases). Germline CDR1 ENHRY, CDR2 SYGVKD. The CDR3 totals 14 residues. Trimming cost V 6 bases and J 5 bases, with 16 bases left between them.

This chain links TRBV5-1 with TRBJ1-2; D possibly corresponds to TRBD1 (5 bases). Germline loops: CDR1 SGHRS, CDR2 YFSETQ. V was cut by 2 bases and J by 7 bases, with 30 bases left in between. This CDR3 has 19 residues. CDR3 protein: CASSFRGEQAIFSEGGYTF. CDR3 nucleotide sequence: TGCGCCAGCAGCTTCCGGGGAGAACAGGCGATATTTTCGGAGGGTGGCTACACCTTC.

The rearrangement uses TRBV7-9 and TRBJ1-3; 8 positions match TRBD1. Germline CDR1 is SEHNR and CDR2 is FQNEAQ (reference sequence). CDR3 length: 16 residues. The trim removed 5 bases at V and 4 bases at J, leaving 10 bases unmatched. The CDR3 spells CASSSSGGTGGNTIYF. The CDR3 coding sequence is TGTGCCAGCAGCAGTTCAGGGGGCACGGGCGGAAACACCATATATTTT.

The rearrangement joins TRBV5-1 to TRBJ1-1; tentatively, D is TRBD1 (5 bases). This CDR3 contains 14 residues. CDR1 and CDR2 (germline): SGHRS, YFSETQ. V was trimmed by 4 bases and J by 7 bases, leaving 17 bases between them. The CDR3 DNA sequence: TGCGCCAGCAGCGCGGGACTCCGGATGGGTGAAGCTTTCTTT. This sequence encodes CASSAGLRMGEAFF.

The CDR3: CSVLLDSSNEKLFF. The CDR3 nucleotides read TGCAGCGTTTTACTGGACAGCTCTAATGAAAAACTGTTTTTT. V and J are TRBV29-1 and TRBJ1-4; D is possibly TRBD1 (6 bases). Germline CDR1 is SQVTM and CDR2 is ANQGSEA. This CDR3 has 14 amino acids. V shed 5 bases and J shed 3 bases, with 13 bases lying between them. The whole variable domain, remainder taken from reference TRBV29-1 and TRBJ1-4, is SAVISQKPSRDICQRGTSLTIQCQVDSQVTMMFWYRQQPGQSLTLIATANQGSEATYESGFVIDKFPISRPNLTFSTLTVSNMSPEDSSIYLCSVLLDSSNEKLFFGSGTQLSVL.

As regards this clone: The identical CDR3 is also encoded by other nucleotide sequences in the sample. CDR3 DNA: TGTGCCAGCAGCGCCCCCGGGACAGGGGATCGCGAGCAGTACTTC. This translates into CASSAPGTGDREQYF. The chain couples TRBV9 to TRBJ2-7; 10 positions match TRBD1. The germline V gene has CDR1 SGDLS and CDR2 YYNGEE. After removal of 3 bases from V and 6 bases from J, the junction contained 9 bases not matched to a gene. The CDR3 contains 15 residues. Based on the CDR3 plus reference TRBV9 and TRBJ2-7, the full variable domain is DSGVTQTPKHLITATGQRVTLRCSPRSGDLSVYWYQQSLDQGLQFLIQYYNGEERAKGNILERFSAQQFPDLHSELNLSSLELGDSALYFCASSAPGTGDREQYFGPGTRLTVT.

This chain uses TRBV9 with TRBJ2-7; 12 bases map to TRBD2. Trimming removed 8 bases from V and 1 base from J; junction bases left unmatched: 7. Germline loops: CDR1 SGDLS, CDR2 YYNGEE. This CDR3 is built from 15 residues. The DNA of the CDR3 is TGTGCCAGTAAACTAGCGGGAGGACGGTCCTACGAGCAGTACTTC. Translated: CASKLAGGRSYEQYF. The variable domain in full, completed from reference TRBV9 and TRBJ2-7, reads DSGVTQTPKHLITATGQRVTLRCSPRSGDLSVYWYQQSLDQGLQFLIQYYNGEERAKGNILERFSAQQFPDLHSELNLSSLELGDSALYFCASKLAGGRSYEQYFGPGTRLTVT.

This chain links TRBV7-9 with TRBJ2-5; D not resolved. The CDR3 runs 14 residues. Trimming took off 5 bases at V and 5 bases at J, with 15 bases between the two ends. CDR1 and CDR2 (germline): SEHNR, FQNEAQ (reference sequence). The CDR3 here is CASSPEAVRETQYF. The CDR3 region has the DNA TGTGCCAGCAGCCCCGAGGCAGTGAGGGAGACCCAGTACTTC.

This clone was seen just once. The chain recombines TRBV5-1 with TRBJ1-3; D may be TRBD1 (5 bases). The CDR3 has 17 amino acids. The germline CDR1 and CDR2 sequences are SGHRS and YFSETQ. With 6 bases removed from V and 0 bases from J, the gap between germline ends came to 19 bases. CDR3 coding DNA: TGCGCCAGCAACGCGAACCCAGGGTCAGCCTCTGGAAACACCATATATTTT. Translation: CASNANPGSASGNTIYF. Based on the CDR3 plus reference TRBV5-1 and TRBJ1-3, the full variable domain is KAGVTQTPRYLIKTRGQQVTLSCSPISGHRSVSWYQQTPGQGLQFLFEYFSETQRNKGNFPGRFSGRQFSNSRSEMNVSTLELGDSALYLCASNANPGSASGNTIYFGEGSWLTVV.

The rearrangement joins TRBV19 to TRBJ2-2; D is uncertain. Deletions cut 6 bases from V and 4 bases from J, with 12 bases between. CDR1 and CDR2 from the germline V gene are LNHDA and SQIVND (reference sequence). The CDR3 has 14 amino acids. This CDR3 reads CASRNRVSTGELFF. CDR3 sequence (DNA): TGTGCCAGTAGGAACAGAGTTAGCACCGGGGAGCTGTTTTTT. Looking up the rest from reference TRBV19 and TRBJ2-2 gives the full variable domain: DGGITQSPKYLFRKEGQNVTLSCEQNLNHDAMYWYRQDPGQGLRLIYYSQIVNDFQKGDIAEGYSVSREKKESFPLTVTSAQKNPTAFYLCASRNRVSTGELFFGEGSRLTVL.

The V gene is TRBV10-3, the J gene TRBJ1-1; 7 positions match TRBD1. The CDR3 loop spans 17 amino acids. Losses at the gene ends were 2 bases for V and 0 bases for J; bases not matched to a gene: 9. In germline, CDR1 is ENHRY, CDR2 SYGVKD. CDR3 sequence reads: CAISEKRQGGMNTEAFF. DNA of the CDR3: TGTGCCATCAGTGAGAAGAGGCAGGGGGGAATGAACACTGAAGCTTTCTTT.

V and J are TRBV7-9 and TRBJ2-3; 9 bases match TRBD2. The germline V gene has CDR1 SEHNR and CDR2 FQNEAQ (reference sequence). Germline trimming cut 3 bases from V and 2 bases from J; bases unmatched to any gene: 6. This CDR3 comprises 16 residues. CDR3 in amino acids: CASSFSLAGYTDTQYF. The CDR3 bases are TGTGCCAGCAGCTTTTCGCTAGCGGGGTACACAGATACGCAGTATTTT. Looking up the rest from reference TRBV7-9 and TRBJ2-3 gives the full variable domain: DTGVSQNPRHKITKRGQNVTFRCDPISEHNRLYWYRQTLGQGPEFLTYFQNEAQLEKSRLLSDRFSAERPKGSFSTLEIQRTEQGDSAMYLCASSFSLAGYTDTQYFGPGTRLTVL.

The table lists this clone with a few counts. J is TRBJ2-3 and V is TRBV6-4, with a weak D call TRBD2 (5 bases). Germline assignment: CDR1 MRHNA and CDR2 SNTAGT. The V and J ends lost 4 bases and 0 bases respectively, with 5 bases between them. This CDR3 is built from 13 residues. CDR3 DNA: TGTGCCAGCAGTGGCGGGAGCACAGATACGCAGTATTTT. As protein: CASSGGSTDTQYF.

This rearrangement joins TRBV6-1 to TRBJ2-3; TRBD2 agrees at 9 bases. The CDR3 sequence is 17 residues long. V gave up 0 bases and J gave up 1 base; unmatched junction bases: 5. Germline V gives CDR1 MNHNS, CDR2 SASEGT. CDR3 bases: TGTGCCAGCAGTGAAGCGCTGGCTAGCGGGGGCACAGATACGCAGTATTTT. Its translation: CASSEALASGGTDTQYF.

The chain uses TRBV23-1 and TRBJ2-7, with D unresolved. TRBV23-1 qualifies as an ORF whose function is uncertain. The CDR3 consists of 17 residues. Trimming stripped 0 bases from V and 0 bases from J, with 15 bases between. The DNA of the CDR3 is TGCGCCAGCAGTCAATCGCCGGGTGGCGTTCACTCCTACGAGCAGTACTTC. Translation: CASSQSPGGVHSYEQYF.

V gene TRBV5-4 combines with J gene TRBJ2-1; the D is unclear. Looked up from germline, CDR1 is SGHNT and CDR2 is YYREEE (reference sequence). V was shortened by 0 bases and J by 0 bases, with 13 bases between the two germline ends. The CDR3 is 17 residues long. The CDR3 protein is CASSLEVAPSSYNEQFF. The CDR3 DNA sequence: TGTGCCAGCAGCTTGGAGGTAGCTCCGAGCTCCTACAATGAGCAGTTCTTC.